This passage covers 8 T cell receptor beta chains from one sample sequenced in a study of T-cell memory formation after mild COVID-19. TCRdb itself ran the 5' RACE reads through MiXCR, one entry per CDR3 protein. The sample consists of 140,000 or so distinct CDR3 sequences, 15% to 20% of them appearing once. Material: PBMCs or a T cell subset sorted from them (not recorded which). The receptors come from an adult woman who had mild COVID-19 (a few samples of this study predate the infection). Cell type and time point are not known.

This clonotype has only a few counts. The rearrangement uses TRBV7-9 and TRBJ2-3; unclear D gene. The CDR3 is 12 residues long. The V gene's germline CDR1 is SEHNR and CDR2 FQNEAQ (reference sequence). V lost 6 bases and J 0 bases, leaving 4 bases between the germline ends. The CDR3 coding sequence is TGTGCCAGCAGACGGAGCACAGATACGCAGTATTTT. This translates into CASRRSTDTQYF.

The chain joins TRBV9 to TRBJ2-2; 11 bases are shared with TRBD2. This CDR3 has 16 residues. CDR1 and CDR2 (germline): SGDLS, YYNGEE. Germline trimming cut 2 bases from V and 3 bases from J; bases unmatched to any gene: 3. The CDR3 DNA is TGTGCCAGCAGCGTTAGCGGGGGGGCAGACACCGGGGAGCTGTTTTTT. Translating it yields CASSVSGGADTGELFF.

CDR3: CASRGQVQETQYF. CDR3 sequence (DNA): TGTGCCAGCAGAGGGCAGGTCCAAGAGACCCAGTACTTC. The chain links TRBV5-6 to TRBJ2-5; D not certain. V lost 5 bases and J lost 1, with 9 bases in between. The CDR3 extends over 13 amino acids. CDR1 and CDR2 from the germline V gene are SGHDT and YYEEEE.

The CDR3 loop reads CSVVPSGGRGAQYF. CDR3 in DNA: TGCAGCGTTGTACCTAGCGGGGGCCGGGGGGCCCAGTACTTC. This sequence joins TRBV29-1 and TRBJ2-5, with 10 nucleotides matching TRBD2. V was clipped by 4 bases and J by 9 bases; unmatched bases: 11. Germline CDR1 and CDR2: SQVTM and ANQGSEA. The CDR3 length is 14 residues.

This clonotype occurred a few times. V is TRBV3-1 and J is TRBJ1-2; 8 nucleotides agree with TRBD1. Germline V lookup: CDR1 LGHDT, CDR2 YNNKEL (reference sequence). CDR3 size: 14 residues. Germline trimming cut 5 bases from V and 7 bases from J; bases unmatched to any gene: 9. The CDR3 DNA reads as TGTGCCAGCAGCTACATCGCAGGGGGCGGTGGCTACACCTTC. It translates to CASSYIAGGGGYTF. The entire variable domain, with the rest obtained from reference TRBV3-1 and TRBJ1-2, is as follows: DTAVSQTPKYLVTQMGNDKSIKCEQNLGHDTMYWYKQDSKKFLKIMFSYNNKELIINETVPNRFSPKSPDKAHLNLHINSLELGDSAVYFCASSYIAGGGGYTFGSGTRLTVV.

The chain is built from TRBV6-5 and TRBJ2-5; 7 bases fit TRBD2. The CDR3 consists of 13 residues. CDR1 and CDR2 from the germline V gene are MNHEY and SVGAGI. The J segment lost 5 bases and the V segment lost 5 bases, leaving 5 bases of the junction unmatched. The CDR3 bases are TGTGCCAGCAGTCTACGGACTAGTGAGACCCAGTACTTC. Translating gives CASSLRTSETQYF.

This clonotype was seen a few times. DNA for the CDR3: TGTGCCAGCAGCCCAGGGGGCGCGATAGATACGCAGTATTTT. Protein: CASSPGGAIDTQYF. This chain links TRBV5-4 with TRBJ2-3; 8 positions agree with TRBD1. The CDR3 length is 14 residues. J was trimmed by 5 bases and V by 4 bases; bases with no gene match: 6. Germline V gene data show CDR1 as SGHNT and CDR2 as YYREEE (reference sequence).

This clonotype was seen more than once but under ten times. The J gene is TRBJ2-7, the V gene TRBV2; 9 nucleotides agree with TRBD2. Per germline, CDR1 SNHLY and CDR2 FYNNEI. V lost 6 bases and J lost 5; bases outside the gene matches: 14. The CDR3 consists of 16 residues. CDR3 in DNA: TGTGCCAGCAGCGCTTCTCGAAGCGGGGGGTTCCACGAGCAGTACTTC. Translation gives CASSASRSGGFHEQYF.